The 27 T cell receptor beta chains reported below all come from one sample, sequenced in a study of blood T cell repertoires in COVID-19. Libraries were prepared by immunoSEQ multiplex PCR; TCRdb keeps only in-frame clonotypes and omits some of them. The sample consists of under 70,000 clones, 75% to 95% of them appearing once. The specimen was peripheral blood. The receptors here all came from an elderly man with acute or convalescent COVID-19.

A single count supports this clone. The CDR3 coding sequence is TGTGCCAGCAGTTACTCCCCTAGCGGAGCCGGGGCCCAGTACTTC. Translating it yields CASSYSPSGAGAQYF. This chain joins TRBV6-5 and TRBJ2-5, with TRBD2 matching over 7 bases. V was pared by 0 bases and J by 9 bases, with 10 bases of the junction left unmatched. CDR1 MNHEY and CDR2 SVGAGI come from the germline V gene. The CDR3 is 15 amino acids.

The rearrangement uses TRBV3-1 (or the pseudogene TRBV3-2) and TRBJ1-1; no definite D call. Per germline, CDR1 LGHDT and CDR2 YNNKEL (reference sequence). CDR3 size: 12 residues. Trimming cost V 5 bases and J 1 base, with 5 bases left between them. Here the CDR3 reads CASSAGNTEAFF. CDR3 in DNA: TGTGCCAGCAGCGCCGGGAACACTGAAGCTTTCTTT.

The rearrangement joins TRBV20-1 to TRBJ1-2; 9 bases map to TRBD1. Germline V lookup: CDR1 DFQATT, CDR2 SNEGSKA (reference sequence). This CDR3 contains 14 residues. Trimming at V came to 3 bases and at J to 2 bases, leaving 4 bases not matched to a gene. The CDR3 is CSASETGGNYGYTF. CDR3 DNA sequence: TGCAGTGCTAGTGAGACAGGGGGAAACTATGGCTACACCTTC.

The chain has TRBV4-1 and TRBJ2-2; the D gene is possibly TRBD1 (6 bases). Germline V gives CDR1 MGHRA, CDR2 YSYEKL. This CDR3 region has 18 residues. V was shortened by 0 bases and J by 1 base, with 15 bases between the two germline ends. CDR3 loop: CASSQDRGTDRNTGELFF. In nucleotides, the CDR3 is TGCGCCAGCAGCCAAGATCGGGGAACGGACAGGAACACCGGGGAGCTGTTTTTT.

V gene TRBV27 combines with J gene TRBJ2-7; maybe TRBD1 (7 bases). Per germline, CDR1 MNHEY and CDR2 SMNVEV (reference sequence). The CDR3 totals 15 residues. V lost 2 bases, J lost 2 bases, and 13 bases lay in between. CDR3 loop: CASSLIAGQTYEQYF. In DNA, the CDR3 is TGTGCCAGCAGTTTAATCGCGGGACAGACCTACGAGCAGTACTTC.

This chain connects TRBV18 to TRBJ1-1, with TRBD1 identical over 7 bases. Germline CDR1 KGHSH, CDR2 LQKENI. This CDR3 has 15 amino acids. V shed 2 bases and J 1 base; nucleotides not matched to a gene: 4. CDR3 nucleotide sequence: TGTGCCAGCTCACCAGGGGACAGCCGGAACACTGAAGCTTTCTTT. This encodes CASSPGDSRNTEAFF.

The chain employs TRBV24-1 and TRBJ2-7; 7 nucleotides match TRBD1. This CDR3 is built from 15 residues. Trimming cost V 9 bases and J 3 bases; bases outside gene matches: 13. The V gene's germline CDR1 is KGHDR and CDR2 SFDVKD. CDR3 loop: CATPVGEGARYEQYF. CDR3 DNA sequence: TGTGCCACCCCGGTGGGAGAGGGGGCGCGCTACGAGCAGTACTTC.

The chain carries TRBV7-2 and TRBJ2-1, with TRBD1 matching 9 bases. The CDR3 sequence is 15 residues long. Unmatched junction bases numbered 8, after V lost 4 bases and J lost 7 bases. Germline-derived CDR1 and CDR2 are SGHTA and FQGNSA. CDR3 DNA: TGTGCCAGCAGCTCGGGACAGGGAGGGGTTAATGAGCAGTTCTTC. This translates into CASSSGQGGVNEQFF.

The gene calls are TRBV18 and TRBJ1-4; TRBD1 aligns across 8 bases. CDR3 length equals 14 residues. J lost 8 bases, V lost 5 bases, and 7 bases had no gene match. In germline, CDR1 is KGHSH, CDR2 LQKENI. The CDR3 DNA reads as TGTGCCAGCTCAGAACAGGGGGTTCAAGAAAAACTGTTTTTT. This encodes CASSEQGVQEKLFF.

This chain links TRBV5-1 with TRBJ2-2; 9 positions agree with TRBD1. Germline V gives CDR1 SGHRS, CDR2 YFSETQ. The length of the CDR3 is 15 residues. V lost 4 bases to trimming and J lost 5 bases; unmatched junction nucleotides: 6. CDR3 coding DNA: TGCGCCAGCAGCCCACAGGGGGCGGGGACCGGGGAGCTGTTTTTT. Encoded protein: CASSPQGAGTGELFF.

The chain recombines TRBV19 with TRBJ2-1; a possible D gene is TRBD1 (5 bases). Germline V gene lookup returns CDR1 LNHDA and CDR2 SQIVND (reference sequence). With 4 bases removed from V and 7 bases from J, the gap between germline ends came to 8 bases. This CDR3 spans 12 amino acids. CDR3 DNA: TGTGCCAGTAGTACTCAGGGAAATGAGCAGTTCTTC. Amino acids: CASSTQGNEQFF.

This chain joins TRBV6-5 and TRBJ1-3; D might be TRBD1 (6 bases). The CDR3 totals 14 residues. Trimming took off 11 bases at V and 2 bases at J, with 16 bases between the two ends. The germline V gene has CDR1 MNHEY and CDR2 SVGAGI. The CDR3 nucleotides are TGTGCCGGAGGACAGACAGATCCTGGAAACACCATATATTTT. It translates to CAGGQTDPGNTIYF.

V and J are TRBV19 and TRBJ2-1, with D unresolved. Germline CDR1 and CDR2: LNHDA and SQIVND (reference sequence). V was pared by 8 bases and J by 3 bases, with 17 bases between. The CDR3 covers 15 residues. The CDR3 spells CASAQPPASYNEQFF. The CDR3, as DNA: TGTGCCAGTGCCCAACCTCCGGCTAGCTACAATGAGCAGTTCTTC.

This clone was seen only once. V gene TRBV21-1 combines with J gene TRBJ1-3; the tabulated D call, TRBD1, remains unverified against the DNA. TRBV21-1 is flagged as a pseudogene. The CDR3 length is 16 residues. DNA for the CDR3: TGTGCCAGCAGCACTCGGACAGGGGATCGAGGAAACACCATATATTTT. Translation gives CASSTRTGDRGNTIYF.

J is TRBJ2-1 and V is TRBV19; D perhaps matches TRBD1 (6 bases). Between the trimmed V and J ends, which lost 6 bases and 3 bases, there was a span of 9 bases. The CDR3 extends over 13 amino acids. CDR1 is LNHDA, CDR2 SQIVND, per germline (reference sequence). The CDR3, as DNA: TGTGCCAGTAGCGGGACAAACTACAATGAGCAGTTCTTC. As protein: CASSGTNYNEQFF.

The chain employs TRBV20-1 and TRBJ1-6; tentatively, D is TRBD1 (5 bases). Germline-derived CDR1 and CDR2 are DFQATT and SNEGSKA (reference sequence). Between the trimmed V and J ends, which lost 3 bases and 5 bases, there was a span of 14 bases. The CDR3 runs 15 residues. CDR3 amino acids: CSASSDRDNNSPLHF. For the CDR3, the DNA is TGCAGTGCTAGTTCCGACAGAGACAATAATTCACCCCTCCACTTT.

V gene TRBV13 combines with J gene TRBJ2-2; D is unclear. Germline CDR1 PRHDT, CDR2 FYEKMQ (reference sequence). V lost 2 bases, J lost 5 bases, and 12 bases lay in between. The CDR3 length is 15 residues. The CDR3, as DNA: TGTGCCAGCAGCTTATATACTATCTTTACCGGGGAGCTGTTTTTT. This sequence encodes CASSLYTIFTGELFF.

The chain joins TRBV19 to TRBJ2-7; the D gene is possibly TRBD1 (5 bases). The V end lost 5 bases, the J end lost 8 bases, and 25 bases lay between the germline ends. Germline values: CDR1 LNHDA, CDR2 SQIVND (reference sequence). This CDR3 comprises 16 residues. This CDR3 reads CASSPQAGRIQDKQYF. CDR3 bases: TGTGCCAGTAGTCCCCAGGCAGGACGGATACAGGATAAGCAGTACTTC.

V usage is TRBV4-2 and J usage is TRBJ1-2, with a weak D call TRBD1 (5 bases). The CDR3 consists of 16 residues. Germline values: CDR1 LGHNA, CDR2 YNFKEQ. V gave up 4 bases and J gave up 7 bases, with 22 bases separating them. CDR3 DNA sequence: TGTGCCAGCAGCCCCAAGGCGGGACGGATCTCGACTGGCTACACCTTC. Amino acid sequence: CASSPKAGRISTGYTF.

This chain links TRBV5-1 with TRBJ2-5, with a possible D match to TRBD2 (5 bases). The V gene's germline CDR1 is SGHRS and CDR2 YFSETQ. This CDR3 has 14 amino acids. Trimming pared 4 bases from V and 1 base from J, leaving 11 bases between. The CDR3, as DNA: TGCGCCAGCAGCGAAATCGGAGGCCAAGAGACCCAGTACTTC. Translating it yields CASSEIGGQETQYF.

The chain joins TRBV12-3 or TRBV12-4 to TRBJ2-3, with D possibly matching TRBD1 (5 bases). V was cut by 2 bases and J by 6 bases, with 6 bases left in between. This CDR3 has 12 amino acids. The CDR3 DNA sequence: TGTGCCAGCAGTTTATCAGGGGATACGCAGTATTTT. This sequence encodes CASSLSGDTQYF.

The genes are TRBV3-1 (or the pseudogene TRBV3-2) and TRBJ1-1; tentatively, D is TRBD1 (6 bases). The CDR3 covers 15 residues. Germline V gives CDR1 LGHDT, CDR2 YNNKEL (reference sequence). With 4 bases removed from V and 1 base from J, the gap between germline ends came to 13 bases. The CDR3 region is CASSLQGQPNTEAFF. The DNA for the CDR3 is TGTGCCAGCAGCCTCCAAGGACAGCCGAACACTGAAGCTTTCTTT.

The CDR3 sequence is CSVATGTGAQPQHF. The CDR3, as DNA: TGCAGCGTTGCAACCGGGACAGGGGCCCAGCCCCAGCATTTT. The genes are TRBV29-1 and TRBJ1-5; 10 bases map to TRBD1. The CDR3 loop spans 14 amino acids. CDR1 is SQVTM and CDR2 is ANQGSEA in the germline V gene. With 4 bases clipped from V and 7 bases from J, the junction kept 7 bases outside the gene matches.

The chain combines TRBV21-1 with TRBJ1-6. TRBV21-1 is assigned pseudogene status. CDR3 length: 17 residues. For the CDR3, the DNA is TGTGCCAGCAGCAAATCGCCCCGGGAGCTAGATAATTCACCCCTCCACTTT. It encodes CASSKSPRELDNSPLHF.

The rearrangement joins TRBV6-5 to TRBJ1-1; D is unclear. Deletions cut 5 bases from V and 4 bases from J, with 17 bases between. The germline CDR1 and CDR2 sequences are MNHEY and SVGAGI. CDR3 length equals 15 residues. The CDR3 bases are TGTGCCAGCAGTACCCGGACGCCCCGGGGCACTGAAGCTTTCTTT. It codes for CASSTRTPRGTEAFF.

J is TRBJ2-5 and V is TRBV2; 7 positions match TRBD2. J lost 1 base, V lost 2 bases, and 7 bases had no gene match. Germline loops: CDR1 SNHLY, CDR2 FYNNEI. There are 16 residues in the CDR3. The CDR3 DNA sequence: TGTGCCAGCAGTGAAATGGGGGGGAGAGTCCAAGAGACCCAGTACTTC. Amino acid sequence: CASSEMGGRVQETQYF.

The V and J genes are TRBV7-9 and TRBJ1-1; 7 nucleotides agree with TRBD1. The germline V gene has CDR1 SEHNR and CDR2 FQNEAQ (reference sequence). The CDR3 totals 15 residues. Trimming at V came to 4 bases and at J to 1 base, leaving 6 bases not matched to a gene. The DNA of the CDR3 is TGTGCCAGCAGCTCTTCGGACAGGACGAACACTGAAGCTTTCTTT. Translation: CASSSSDRTNTEAFF.